Following are 27 T cell receptor beta chains from one sample sequenced in a study of CXCR3-negative and CXCR3-positive naive CD8 T cells. Libraries were UMI-labeled 5' RACE TRB cDNA. From the 5' RACE reads, TCRdb lists one entry per CDR3 protein and no DNA. The sample holds several thousand distinct CDR3 sequences. Sequencing was done on a sample of naive CXCR3- CD8+ T cells from blood. The sample's subset: CD45RO-CCR7+CD27+CD95- naive CD8+ T cells lacking CXCR3 (TNR3-). Receptor source: a human donor in good health. Some clones in this sample may be carry-over from other donors' samples.

This chain connects TRBV29-1 to TRBJ2-3; TCRdb gives TRBD1 as the D gene, but with no DNA this cannot be confirmed. The V gene's germline CDR1 is SQVTM and CDR2 ANQGSEA. The CDR3 contains 14 residues. The CDR3 is CSVDGGQGADTQYF.

This chain connects TRBV5-4 to TRBJ2-7; there is no DNA to check the TCRdb D call of TRBD1. The CDR3 sequence is 14 residues long. From germline, CDR1 is SGHNT and CDR2 YYREEE (reference sequence). The CDR3 here is CASSLSGDRYEQYF.

This sequence joins TRBV29-1 and TRBJ2-2; TCRdb's D call of TRBD1 is untestable without DNA. Germline lookup yields CDR1 SQVTM and CDR2 ANQGSEA. The CDR3 has 15 amino acids. The CDR3 loop reads CSAARDRGDTGELFF.

This clonotype ranks as medium-sized in terms of frequency. The chain has TRBV12-3 or TRBV12-4 and TRBJ2-1; absent DNA, TCRdb's TRBD1 call cannot be checked. The CDR3 runs 15 residues. This CDR3 reads CASSPGEVGDNEQFF.

This clonotype is called medium-sized based on its frequency. This chain connects TRBV29-1 to TRBJ2-7; TCRdb selects TRBD2, and the lack of DNA leaves this call unchecked. The CDR3 contains 16 residues. Germline values: CDR1 SQVTM, CDR2 ANQGSEA. CDR3 region: CSVEGGGREHDDEQYF.

The gene calls are TRBV5-4 and TRBJ2-7. Germline-derived CDR1 and CDR2 are SGHNT and YYREEE (reference sequence). The CDR3 consists of 14 residues. This chain's CDR3 is CASSLKDRYYEQYF.

This clonotype registers medium-sized by frequency. This chain links TRBV7-9 with TRBJ2-2. In germline, CDR1 is SEHNR, CDR2 FQNEAQ (reference sequence). The CDR3 sequence is 14 residues long. The chain's CDR3 is CASSLYTNTGELFF.

The chain employs TRBV29-1 and TRBJ2-1; the TCRdb call, TRBD2, lacks DNA for checking. The CDR3 contains 17 residues. Per the germline V gene, CDR1 is SQVTM and CDR2 is ANQGSEA. The CDR3 sequence: CSGAGDQGGSSYNEQFF.

This clonotype is identified as medium-sized from frequency. This chain links TRBV29-1 with TRBJ1-2. Germline values: CDR1 SQVTM, CDR2 ANQGSEA. The CDR3 consists of 12 residues. This CDR3 is CSVVLRGSGYTF.

The rearrangement links TRBV12-5 to TRBJ2-1; TCRdb selects TRBD2, and the lack of DNA leaves this call unchecked. Germline V gene sequence: CDR1 LGHNT, CDR2 FRNRAP. This CDR3 is built from 13 residues. The CDR3 loop reads CASEGSFMDEQFF.

CDR3 residues: CATLQARDRPGFNEQFF. The chain employs TRBV11-2 and TRBJ2-1; checking the TCRdb D call of TRBD2 is not possible without DNA. This CDR3 is built from 17 residues. Germline loops: CDR1 SGHAT, CDR2 FQNNGV.

This clonotype ranks as medium-sized in terms of frequency. The chain couples TRBV29-1 to TRBJ2-2; no DNA is available, so the TRBD1 call from TCRdb remains unchecked. This CDR3 is 16 amino acids long. Germline CDR1 and CDR2: SQVTM and ANQGSEA. The CDR3 reads CSVEMEGGSDTGELFF.

This sequence joins TRBV29-1 and TRBJ1-2; TCRdb calls TRBD1, which cannot be checked without DNA. Germline assignment: CDR1 SQVTM and CDR2 ANQGSEA. The CDR3 has 13 residues. CDR3 sequence reads: CSVEGTGNYGYTF. The variable domain in full, with the rest retrieved from reference TRBV29-1 and TRBJ1-2, is SAVISQKPSRDICQRGTSLTIQCQVDSQVTMMFWYRQQPGQSLTLIATANQGSEATYESGFVIDKFPISRPNLTFSTLTVSNMSPEDSSIYLCSVEGTGNYGYTFGSGTRLTVV.

This clonotype counts as medium-sized by frequency. V and J are TRBV27 and TRBJ2-7; absent DNA, TCRdb's TRBD2 call cannot be checked. Germline V gene data show CDR1 as MNHEY and CDR2 as SMNVEV (reference sequence). There are 15 residues in the CDR3. CDR3 protein: CASGPLAGYLYEQYF.

J is TRBJ2-1 and V is TRBV5-6; the TCRdb call, TRBD1, lacks DNA for checking. CDR1 SGHDT and CDR2 YYEEEE come from the germline V gene. CDR3 length: 12 residues. The CDR3 reads CASRGRQGLPFF.

The gene calls are TRBV13 and TRBJ2-1; without DNA, the TCRdb call of TRBD1 cannot be checked. Germline-derived CDR1 and CDR2 are PRHDT and FYEKMQ (reference sequence). The CDR3 is 13 amino acids. CDR3: CASSPGQYNEQFF.

Measured by frequency, this clonotype is medium-sized. V is TRBV7-9 and J is TRBJ1-1. Germline-derived CDR1 and CDR2 are SEHNR and FQNEAQ (reference sequence). CDR3 length: 14 residues. The CDR3 loop is CASSLAGVVSEAFF.

Judged by frequency, this clonotype is medium-sized (0.01 to 0.1%). The chain couples TRBV29-1 to TRBJ2-1; the TCRdb D gene call, TRBD2, has no DNA to confirm it. The germline gives CDR1 SQVTM, CDR2 ANQGSEA. The CDR3 totals 14 residues. The CDR3 is CSVELGGRMYEQFF.

This chain links TRBV29-1 with TRBJ1-2; TCRdb returns TRBD1, unconfirmable since there is no DNA. The CDR3 loop spans 12 amino acids. Per germline, CDR1 SQVTM and CDR2 ANQGSEA. CDR3 residues: CSVDRGGYGYTF. Full variable domain (remainder filled in from reference TRBV29-1 and TRBJ1-2): SAVISQKPSRDICQRGTSLTIQCQVDSQVTMMFWYRQQPGQSLTLIATANQGSEATYESGFVIDKFPISRPNLTFSTLTVSNMSPEDSSIYLCSVDRGGYGYTFGSGTRLTVV.

This clonotype counts as medium-sized by frequency. The chain couples TRBV7-9 to TRBJ2-1. Germline CDR1 SEHNR, CDR2 FQNEAQ (reference sequence). This CDR3 has 12 residues. CDR3 in amino acids: CASSSTSNEQFF.

The chain links TRBV29-1 to TRBJ1-2. The CDR3 extends over 11 amino acids. CDR1 is SQVTM, CDR2 ANQGSEA, per germline. The CDR3 spells CSVDEVDGYTF.

The V gene is TRBV15, the J gene TRBJ2-7; TCRdb's D call, TRBD1, is unchecked because there is no DNA. The germline CDR1 and CDR2 sequences are LNHNV and YYDKDF (reference sequence). The CDR3 has 15 amino acids. Here the CDR3 reads CATSRDRDRDNEQYF.

This clonotype is medium-sized (0.01 to 0.1%) by frequency. The chain is built from TRBV5-1 and TRBJ2-2. Germline values: CDR1 SGHRS, CDR2 YFSETQ. The CDR3 length is 12 residues. CDR3 loop: CASSPNTGELFF.

This chain joins TRBV7-9 and TRBJ1-6; TCRdb's D gene call, TRBD1, goes unchecked for lack of DNA. Germline V gene data show CDR1 as SEHNR and CDR2 as FQNEAQ (reference sequence). The length of the CDR3 is 16 residues. CDR3 sequence: CASSWDSGPYNSPLHF. Together with reference TRBV7-9 and TRBJ1-6, the CDR3 gives the full variable domain: DTGVSQNPRHKITKRGQNVTFRCDPISEHNRLYWYRQTLGQGPEFLTYFQNEAQLEKSRLLSDRFSAERPKGSFSTLEIQRTEQGDSAMYLCASSWDSGPYNSPLHFGNGTRLTVT.

The chain joins TRBV29-1 to TRBJ2-2. This CDR3 is 11 amino acids long. Germline V CDR1 and CDR2: SQVTM, ANQGSEA. The CDR3 here is CVLGFPGELFF.

The chain joins TRBV6-6 to TRBJ1-2; TCRdb's assignment of TRBD1 cannot be checked, as there is no DNA. The CDR3 is made up of 14 amino acids. Germline CDR1 MNHNY, CDR2 SVGAGI (reference sequence). The CDR3 protein is CASSYPPDLYGYTF.

The V and J genes are TRBV7-2 and TRBJ2-4; TCRdb proposes TRBD2, but this gene call is untestable without DNA. The CDR3 covers 15 residues. Germline V lookup: CDR1 SGHTA, CDR2 FQGNSA. CDR3: CASSLAPSAKNIQYF.